The 23 T cell receptor beta chains below all came from one sample that was sequenced in a study of blood T cell repertoires in COVID-19. Using immunoSEQ multiplex PCR, the repertoire was profiled, and TCRdb retains in-frame clones only, with some absent. This sample has approximately 390,000 clones, with almost 90% found just once. The sequenced material came from peripheral blood. These receptors were taken from a man aged 18 to 30 with active or convalescent COVID-19.

J is TRBJ1-6 and V is TRBV25-1; 7 nucleotides agree with TRBD1. This CDR3 contains 16 residues. Germline CDR1 and CDR2: MGHDK and SYGVNS. With V trimmed by 1 base and J by 8 bases, 8 bases remained unmatched. The CDR3 here is CASSEFGRGMDSPLHF. Written as DNA, the CDR3 is TGTGCCAGCAGTGAATTTGGCAGGGGGATGGATTCACCCCTCCACTTT. Together with reference TRBV25-1 and TRBJ1-6, the CDR3 gives the full variable domain: EADIYQTPRYLVIGTGKKITLECSQTMGHDKMYWYQQDPGMELHLIHYSYGVNSTEKGDLSSESTVSRIRTEHFPLTLESARPSHTSQYLCASSEFGRGMDSPLHFGNGTRLTVT.

The V and J genes are TRBV2 and TRBJ2-1; a possible D gene is TRBD1 (5 bases). With 7 bases removed from V and 6 bases from J, the gap between germline ends came to 13 bases. The CDR3 sequence is 13 residues long. The germline gives CDR1 SNHLY, CDR2 FYNNEI. Here the CDR3 reads CASTMTESNEQFF. DNA for the CDR3: TGTGCCAGCACCATGACAGAGTCCAATGAGCAGTTCTTC.

CDR3 amino acids: CASSLPGNTEAFF. CDR3 nucleotide sequence: TGTGCCAGCAGCTTACCCGGGAACACTGAAGCTTTCTTT. The gene calls are TRBV13 and TRBJ1-1; D not resolved. The germline V and J ends were trimmed by 2 bases and 1 base, with 5 bases remaining between them. Per germline, CDR1 PRHDT and CDR2 FYEKMQ (reference sequence). This CDR3 comprises 13 residues.

V is TRBV28 and J is TRBJ1-2, with a weak D call TRBD1 (6 bases). Germline V lookup: CDR1 MDHEN, CDR2 SYDVKM. V was pared by 3 bases and J by 5 bases, with 16 bases between. This CDR3 contains 15 residues. The CDR3 sequence: CASSLIPRGGYGYTF. As DNA, the CDR3 is TGTGCCAGCAGTTTGATCCCCAGGGGTGGGTATGGCTACACCTTC.

This clone occurred once. The CDR3 reads CASSLTGSYEQYF. The CDR3 DNA follows: TGTGCCAGCAGTCTGACAGGCTCCTACGAGCAGTACTTC. This rearrangement joins TRBV6-5 to TRBJ2-7; TRBD1 might be the D (6 bases). The CDR3 is 13 residues long. Per germline, CDR1 MNHEY and CDR2 SVGAGI. Between the trimmed V and J ends, which lost 5 bases and 0 bases, there was a span of 8 bases.

The chain has TRBV9 and TRBJ1-1; 7 nucleotides line up with TRBD1. Trimming cost V 0 bases and J 4 bases; bases outside gene matches: 6. This CDR3 comprises 15 residues. Germline CDR1 reads SGDLS; CDR2 reads YYNGEE. CDR3 nucleotides: TGTGCCAGCAGCGTAGATACAGGGGTTTTCACTGAAGCTTTCTTT. It encodes CASSVDTGVFTEAFF.

V is TRBV27 and J is TRBJ1-2; 10 nucleotides match TRBD1. Germline V gene lookup returns CDR1 MNHEY and CDR2 SMNVEV (reference sequence). The CDR3 sequence is 14 residues long. Losses at the gene ends were 5 bases for V and 8 bases for J; bases not matched to a gene: 8. The CDR3 loop is CASSPLGTGEGYTF. CDR3 coding DNA: TGTGCCAGCAGTCCCCTTGGGACAGGGGAGGGCTACACCTTC.

The sample holds a few counts of this clone. The chain employs TRBV5-1 and TRBJ2-1; 12 positions match TRBD2. CDR1 SGHRS and CDR2 YFSETQ come from the germline V gene. The CDR3 is 15 amino acids. V shed 4 bases, J shed 6 bases, and the junction held 5 bases outside the gene matches. The CDR3 loop is CASSPTSGSFNEQFF. The CDR3 nucleotides read TGCGCCAGCAGCCCGACTAGCGGGAGTTTCAATGAGCAGTTCTTC.

The chain has TRBV6-4 and TRBJ1-2, with D possibly being TRBD1 (6 bases). The germline CDR1 and CDR2 sequences are MRHNA and SNTAGT. Trimming left V 3 bases short and J 7 bases short, with 9 bases between. This CDR3 spans 12 amino acids. Written as DNA, the CDR3 is TGTGCCAGCAGTGAGTCAGGGGTTGGCTACACCTTC. Protein: CASSESGVGYTF.

V and J are TRBV6-8 and TRBJ2-5; 7 bases line up with TRBD2. The germline CDR1 and CDR2 sequences are MNHGY and SAAAGT. The V gene end was trimmed by 2 bases and the J gene end by 2 bases; junction bases not matched to a gene: 11. The CDR3 is made up of 17 amino acids. This CDR3 is CASSYSCRTRCQETQYF. CDR3 nucleotides: TGTGCCAGCAGTTACAGTTGTAGGACTAGGTGTCAAGAGACCCAGTACTTC.

The rearrangement joins TRBV28 to TRBJ1-5; D unclear. The germline V gene has CDR1 MDHEN and CDR2 SYDVKM. The CDR3 contains 13 residues. With 2 bases removed from V and 9 bases from J, the gap between germline ends came to 11 bases. Here the CDR3 DNA reads TGTGCCAGCAGTTTACCCGGACTCTCGCCCCAGCATTTT. Encoded protein: CASSLPGLSPQHF.

This chain uses TRBV29-1 with TRBJ2-1; 12 nucleotides line up with TRBD2. Germline-derived CDR1 and CDR2 are SQVTM and ANQGSEA. The J segment lost 10 bases and the V segment lost 5 bases, leaving 6 bases of the junction unmatched. The CDR3 length is 13 residues. The chain's CDR3 is CSVSSGLAGEQFF. The CDR3 coding sequence is TGCAGCGTTTCCTCCGGACTAGCGGGGGAGCAGTTCTTC.

CDR3 protein: CASSVDPQGNTEAFF. In nucleotides, the CDR3 is TGTGCCAGCAGCGTAGACCCTCAGGGCAACACTGAAGCTTTCTTT. V and J are TRBV9 and TRBJ1-1, with a possible D match to TRBD1 (5 bases). CDR1 and CDR2 (germline): SGDLS, YYNGEE. The V end was cut by 0 bases, the J end by 2 bases, with 11 bases between. The CDR3 totals 15 residues.

The rearrangement joins TRBV7-9 to TRBJ1-6; 11 bases fit TRBD1. V dropped 1 base and J dropped 5; count of bases not matched to a gene: 1. This CDR3 is 16 amino acids long. CDR1 is SEHNR, CDR2 FQNEAQ, per germline (reference sequence). The CDR3 spells CASSLGTGGDNSPLHF. The DNA for the CDR3 is TGTGCCAGCAGCTTAGGGACAGGGGGCGATAATTCACCCCTCCACTTT.

The rearrangement uses TRBV27 and TRBJ1-6; 9 bases map to TRBD1. The CDR3 is 15 amino acids. From germline, CDR1 is MNHEY and CDR2 SMNVEV (reference sequence). V was pared by 1 base and J by 6 bases, with 1 base of the junction left unmatched. The CDR3: CASSLWDRVNSPLHF. In DNA form, the CDR3 reads TGTGCCAGCAGTTTATGGGACAGGGTTAATTCACCCCTCCACTTT.

The genes are TRBV9 and TRBJ2-3, with D uncertain. This CDR3 is 17 amino acids long. The germline V gene encodes CDR1 SGDLS and CDR2 YYNGEE. V was clipped by 0 bases and J by 5 bases, with 19 bases between them. CDR3 DNA: TGTGCCAGCAGCGTAGTAGGTAACAGTATAGGTCTAGATACGCAGTATTTT. It codes for CASSVVGNSIGLDTQYF.

The rearrangement joins TRBV12-3 or TRBV12-4 to TRBJ2-5, with D unclear. The CDR3 sequence is 11 residues long. The V and J ends lost 6 bases and 5 bases respectively, with 7 bases between them. CDR3 in DNA: TGTGCCAGCAGCTTTATGGAGACCCAGTACTTC. Translated: CASSFMETQYF.

V gene TRBV6-1 combines with J gene TRBJ1-4, with 8 bases fitting TRBD1. From germline, CDR1 is MNHNS and CDR2 SASEGT. The J segment lost 8 bases and the V segment lost 6 bases, leaving 8 bases of the junction unmatched. The CDR3 loop spans 14 amino acids. DNA of the CDR3: TGTGCCAGCAGCCCCGGACAGGGCGGAGAAAAACTGTTTTTT. Translating gives CASSPGQGGEKLFF.

The chain couples TRBV4-2 to TRBJ2-7; 11 bases match TRBD2. The CDR3 runs 15 residues. In germline, CDR1 is LGHNA, CDR2 YNFKEQ. V shed 6 bases and J 7 bases; nucleotides not matched to a gene: 11. The CDR3 is CASSNSGRADGEQYF. In nucleotides, the CDR3 is TGTGCCAGCAGTAATAGCGGGAGGGCCGATGGTGAGCAGTACTTC.

This clone has just one count. This chain connects TRBV21-1 to TRBJ2-2; the table's D call of TRBD1 was not tested on the DNA. TRBV21-1 is flagged as a pseudogene. The CDR3 contains 13 residues. The CDR3 sequence: CASSPRDNGELFF. CDR3 sequence (DNA): TGTGCCAGCAGCCCCCGGGACAACGGGGAGCTGTTTTTT.

The chain joins TRBV7-2 to TRBJ2-1, with 11 bases matching TRBD2. Germline loops: CDR1 SGHTA, CDR2 FQGNSA. Germline trimming cut 1 base from V and 4 bases from J; bases unmatched to any gene: 3. The CDR3 runs 16 residues. CDR3 sequence reads: CASSLGSGGAYNEQFF. Written as DNA, the CDR3 is TGTGCCAGCAGCTTAGGTAGCGGGGGGGCATACAATGAGCAGTTCTTC.

CDR3 nucleotide sequence: TGTGCCAGTAGTACTAGACAGGGTTTTCTATCTGGGGCCAACGTCCTGACTTTC. The encoded protein is CASSTRQGFLSGANVLTF. The chain joins TRBV19 to TRBJ2-6, with 7 bases that match TRBD1. Germline CDR1 LNHDA, CDR2 SQIVND (reference sequence). V lost 4 bases to trimming and J lost 1 base; unmatched junction nucleotides: 10. The CDR3 loop spans 18 amino acids.

This chain joins TRBV6-6 and TRBJ1-5; no firm D call. The CDR3 is 14 amino acids. V dropped 7 bases and J dropped 0 bases, with 10 bases sitting between them. Germline V gives CDR1 MNHNY, CDR2 SVGAGI (reference sequence). For the CDR3, the DNA is TGTGCCAGCAATGACGGCGGTAGCAATCAGCCCCAGCATTTT. Amino acid sequence: CASNDGGSNQPQHF.